A single sample is the source of the 20 T cell receptor beta chains below, sequenced in a study of technical replicates of blood from several donors. TCRdb's copy holds only in-frame clones and misses some; the assay was immunoSEQ multiplex PCR. The data hold some 70,000 clones, with about 90% observed a single time. Sequenced: T cells isolated from PBMCs. These receptors were collected from a human donor in good health.

CDR3 DNA: TGTGCCAGCAGCCCTTTGCTAGCGGGAGACACCGGGGAGCTGTTTTTT. It translates to CASSPLLAGDTGELFF. This rearrangement joins TRBV5-6 to TRBJ2-2, with 10 bases identical to TRBD2. The CDR3 runs 16 residues. Trimming removed 4 bases from V and 3 bases from J; junction bases left unmatched: 6. CDR1 is SGHDT and CDR2 is YYEEEE in the germline V gene.

V gene TRBV18 combines with J gene TRBJ1-4; D may be TRBD1 (5 bases). V dropped 5 bases and J dropped 0 bases, with 13 bases sitting between them. The CDR3 contains 16 residues. CDR1 KGHSH and CDR2 LQKENI come from the germline V gene. The CDR3 DNA is TGTGCCAGCTCAACCGTTACAGGTGCAACTAATGAAAAACTGTTTTTT. The encoded protein is CASSTVTGATNEKLFF.

CDR3 coding DNA: TGCGCCAGCAGCTTGGTCGGTTTCACTGAAGCTTTCTTT. This sequence encodes CASSLVGFTEAFF. V is TRBV5-1 and J is TRBJ1-1; no definite D call. This CDR3 has 13 residues. Germline CDR1 and CDR2: SGHRS and YFSETQ. Trimming removed 0 bases from V and 4 bases from J, with 7 bases in between.

The chain employs TRBV11-1 and TRBJ2-1; D is uncertain. This CDR3 comprises 13 residues. The germline V and J ends were trimmed by 1 base and 5 bases, with 6 bases remaining between them. Per the germline V gene, CDR1 is SGHAT and CDR2 is FQDESV (reference sequence). The CDR3 nucleotides are TGTGCCAGCAGCTTAGACCCTAACAATGAGCAGTTCTTC. As protein: CASSLDPNNEQFF.

The chain has TRBV27 and TRBJ2-3; D unclear. V lost 5 bases to trimming and J lost 3 bases, with 9 bases between them. Germline values: CDR1 MNHEY, CDR2 SMNVEV (reference sequence). The length of the CDR3 is 13 residues. Here the CDR3 DNA reads TGTGCCAGCAGTGTCCTACCAACAGATACGCAGTATTTT. Protein sequence: CASSVLPTDTQYF.

V is TRBV30 and J is TRBJ2-7, with D perhaps matching TRBD2 (5 bases). The germline gives CDR1 GTSNPN, CDR2 SVGIG (reference sequence). There are 13 residues in the CDR3. Trimming removed 4 bases at V and 4 bases at J, with 14 bases between. CDR3 bases: TGTGCCTGGACCCCGTGGAGGCAATACGAGCAGTACTTC. This codes for CAWTPWRQYEQYF.

The chain couples TRBV7-8 to TRBJ2-1; 8 bases match TRBD2. Germline V gene lookup returns CDR1 SGHVS and CDR2 FQNEAQ. V was pared by 5 bases and J by 7 bases, with 7 bases of the junction left unmatched. The CDR3 runs 14 residues. This CDR3 is CASSHTSGGNEQFF. CDR3 in DNA: TGTGCCAGCAGCCACACTAGCGGAGGTAATGAGCAGTTCTTC. Combining the CDR3 with reference TRBV7-8 and TRBJ2-1 gives the whole variable domain GAGVSQSPRYKVAKRGQDVALRCDPISGHVSLFWYQQALGQGPEFLTYFQNEAQLDKSGLPSDRFFAERPEGSVSTLKIQRTQQEDSAVYLCASSHTSGGNEQFFGPGTRLTVL.

The chain has TRBV29-1 and TRBJ1-2; TRBD1 is a possible D gene (5 bases). Germline V gene data show CDR1 as SQVTM and CDR2 as ANQGSEA. CDR3 length equals 14 residues. V lost 4 bases to trimming and J lost 0 bases, with 12 bases between them. The CDR3 DNA reads as TGCAGCGTTGCTGGGAGGGGCACTAACTATGGCTACACCTTC. Translating gives CSVAGRGTNYGYTF.

The V gene is TRBV4-3, the J gene TRBJ1-1; D is unclear. The CDR3 extends over 14 amino acids. The V end was cut by 1 base, the J end by 4 bases, with 10 bases between. Germline V gene sequence: CDR1 LGHNA, CDR2 YSLEER. CDR3 coding DNA: TGCGCCAGCAGCCAAGCGTCACTATCCACTGAAGCTTTCTTT. Its protein is CASSQASLSTEAFF.

The V and J genes are TRBV6-5 and TRBJ1-5; D remains ambiguous. Per the germline V gene, CDR1 is MNHEY and CDR2 is SVGAGI. The germline V and J ends were trimmed by 2 bases and 2 bases, with 10 bases remaining between them. This CDR3 region has 15 residues. The DNA for the CDR3 is TGTGCCAGCAGTTACAGCTTAGGAGGCAATCAGCCCCAGCATTTT. Protein sequence: CASSYSLGGNQPQHF.

V and J are TRBV21-1 and TRBJ2-2; TRBD2, as called in the table, went unchecked against the DNA. TRBV21-1 is a recognized pseudogene. This CDR3 is 16 amino acids long. The CDR3: CASSKDGGLGTGELFF. CDR3 DNA sequence: TGTGCCAGCAGCAAGGACGGGGGGCTAGGGACCGGGGAGCTGTTTTTT.

This chain joins TRBV7-2 and TRBJ2-3; tentatively, D is TRBD2 (6 bases). The CDR3 loop spans 16 amino acids. Trimming cost V 1 base and J 1 base, with 12 bases left between them. CDR1 and CDR2 from the germline V gene are SGHTA and FQGNSA. CDR3 in DNA: TGTGCCAGCAGCTTAGGGGCTAGCGAGGGCACAGATACGCAGTATTTT. The encoded protein is CASSLGASEGTDTQYF.

The chain couples TRBV7-9 to TRBJ1-3, with 9 positions matching TRBD1. Germline CDR1 SEHNR, CDR2 FQNEAQ (reference sequence). Germline trimming cut 4 bases from V and 9 bases from J; bases unmatched to any gene: 7. The CDR3 runs 14 residues. CDR3 DNA sequence: TGTGCCAGCAGCTCAAGGACAGGGGCGGCCACCATATATTTT. Its protein product is CASSSRTGAATIYF.

This chain connects TRBV30 to TRBJ2-3, with TRBD2 identical over 10 bases. Germline V gene data show CDR1 as GTSNPN and CDR2 as SVGIG (reference sequence). Trimming cost V 7 bases and J 3 bases; bases outside gene matches: 7. This CDR3 has 14 amino acids. The chain's CDR3 is CAYLSSGRTDTQYF. CDR3 DNA sequence: TGTGCCTACCTATCTAGCGGGAGAACAGATACGCAGTATTTT.

The CDR3 loop is CASSQDLNTGELFF. The CDR3 coding sequence is TGTGCCAGCAGCCAGGACTTAAACACCGGGGAGCTGTTTTTT. The gene calls are TRBV9 and TRBJ2-2, with a tentative D call TRBD2 (5 bases). The germline V gene has CDR1 SGDLS and CDR2 YYNGEE. The CDR3 is 14 amino acids. V was shortened by 4 bases and J by 2 bases, with 9 bases between the two germline ends.

The chain uses TRBV19 and TRBJ1-3; D is ambiguous. V lost 2 bases to trimming and J lost 0 bases, with 5 bases between them. CDR1 is LNHDA and CDR2 is SQIVND in the germline V gene (reference sequence). This CDR3 has 14 residues. CDR3 region: CASSIQVSGNTIYF. CDR3 DNA: TGTGCCAGTAGTATACAGGTCTCTGGAAACACCATATATTTT.

The chain carries TRBV2 and TRBJ1-1; 11 bases map to TRBD1. Germline V lookup: CDR1 SNHLY, CDR2 FYNNEI. V gave up 7 bases and J gave up 2 bases; unmatched junction bases: 6. The CDR3 runs to 15 residues. CDR3 protein: CASTLDRGLNTEAFF. DNA of the CDR3: TGTGCCAGCACTTTGGACAGGGGGCTTAACACTGAAGCTTTCTTT.

The CDR3: CASSLLAGGAGEQFF. CDR3 sequence (DNA): TGTGCCAGCAGCCTCTTAGCGGGAGGGGCGGGGGAGCAGTTCTTC. J is TRBJ2-1 and V is TRBV7-3; 11 bases match TRBD2. Per germline, CDR1 SGHTA and CDR2 FQGTGA. With 5 bases clipped from V and 10 bases from J, the junction kept 10 bases outside the gene matches. The CDR3 is made up of 15 amino acids.

This sequence joins TRBV23-1 and TRBJ2-7, with D perhaps TRBD1 (5 bases). TRBV23-1 is marked as an open reading frame, function uncertain. V shed 5 bases and J shed 4 bases, with 6 bases lying between them. CDR3 size: 11 residues. The CDR3 loop reads CASSDSYEQYF. The CDR3 nucleotides are TGCGCCAGCAGTGACAGTTACGAGCAGTACTTC.

The genes are TRBV18 and TRBJ1-1, with 10 bases identical to TRBD1. Looked up from germline, CDR1 is KGHSH and CDR2 is LQKENI. The CDR3 has 16 residues. V shed 2 bases, J shed 3 bases, and the junction held 6 bases outside the gene matches. Here the CDR3 DNA reads TGTGCCAGCTCACCAACGGGACAGGGGTCGGACACTGAAGCTTTCTTT. It translates to CASSPTGQGSDTEAFF. Full variable domain (rest looked up from reference TRBV18 and TRBJ1-1): NAGVMQNPRHLVRRRGQEARLRCSPMKGHSHVYWYRQLPEEGLKFMVYLQKENIIDESGMPKERFSAEFPKEGPSILRIQQVVRGDSAAYFCASSPTGQGSDTEAFFGQGTRLTVV.